Listed below are T cell receptor beta chains from one sample, sequenced in a study of blood T cell repertoires in COVID-19. Method: immunoSEQ multiplex PCR; TCRdb's copy keeps in-frame clones and lacks some. The table has about 81,000 clones, about nine tenths seen once; the top ten hold 1.9%. The specimen was peripheral blood. Receptors originate from a woman in her 50s in a cohort sampled during active COVID-19. CDR3s include the opening cysteine and the closing phenylalanine or tryptophan. D genes are given only for firm matches. Size values are once, few and many counts, or a class for expanded clones, and some rows have none.

v_call	d_call	j_call	clone_size	cdr3_nt	cdr3_aa
TRBV25-1	TRBD1	TRBJ1-2	NA	TGTGCCAGCAGTAGGGGACAGGGGGCGAATGGCTACACCTTC	CASSRGQGANGYTF
TRBV3-1/TRBV3-2	TRBD1	TRBJ2-3	NA	TGTGCCAGCAGCCGTGGTACAGGGGGCATAGATACGCAGTATTTT	CASSRGTGGIDTQYF
TRBV10-3	TRBD1	TRBJ2-7	NA	TGTGCCATCAGTGCATCGGGACAGGGGATAGTCGGCGAGCAGTACTTC	CAISASGQGIVGEQYF
TRBV12-3/TRBV12-4	NA	TRBJ2-2	NA	TGTGCCAGCAGTCCGACTAGGACCGGGGAGCTGTTTTTT	CASSPTRTGELFF
TRBV5-1	TRBD1	TRBJ2-7	NA	TGCGCCAGCCGCCCGGGACAGGGTGTTAACTACGAGCAGTACTTC	CASRPGQGVNYEQYF
TRBV18	TRBD1	TRBJ2-2	once	TGTGCCAGCTCAACCCCGAGGGACAGCGAGAACACCGGGGAGCTGTTTTTT	CASSTPRDSENTGELFF
TRBV4-2	NA	TRBJ2-2	NA	TGTGCCAGCAGCAAAGGCTCGACTAGTTGGACCGGGGAGCTGTTTTTT	CASSKGSTSWTGELFF
TRBV9	NA	TRBJ1-5	NA	TGTGCCAGCAGCGTAGAGGCAGGTCCAGGAAACCAGCATTTT	CASSVEAGPGNQHF
TRBV24-1	NA	TRBJ1-3	NA	TGTGCCACCAGTGATTCCCAGGGAAACACCATATATTTT	CATSDSQGNTIYF
TRBV9	NA	TRBJ2-4	NA	TGTGCCAGCAGCCCGGGGGGCTTAGCCAAAAACATTCAGTACTTC	CASSPGGLAKNIQYF
TRBV5-1	TRBD2	TRBJ2-3	NA	TGCGCCAGCAGCATCGGGGGGATCAGCACAGATACGCAGTATTTT	CASSIGGISTDTQYF
TRBV12-3/TRBV12-4	TRBD1	TRBJ2-7	NA	TGTGCCAGCAGCTGGGACAGGACCTACGAGCAGTACTTC	CASSWDRTYEQYF
TRBV5-6	TRBD2	TRBJ2-7	NA	TGTGCCAGCAGCTTGTTGAGACTAGCGGGAGGCTACGAGCAGTACTTC	CASSLLRLAGGYEQYF
TRBV19	NA	TRBJ1-1	NA	TGTGCCAGTAGTATTCAGACAGGACCCACTGAAGCTTTCTTT	CASSIQTGPTEAFF
TRBV6-1	NA	TRBJ1-1	few	TGTGCCAGCAGTGAAGAAGGCGGGTCGTACACTGAAGCTTTCTTT	CASSEEGGSYTEAFF
TRBV28	NA	TRBJ1-5	NA	TGTGCCAGCAGTTTGCGGACAGCGGGGTGGGGCAATCAGCCCCAGCATTTT	CASSLRTAGWGNQPQHF
TRBV6-1	NA	TRBJ2-1	NA	TGTGCCAGCAGTGTGTTGCTCGGGCAGGGTGGATACAATGAGCAGTTCTTC	CASSVLLGQGGYNEQFF
TRBV14	NA	TRBJ1-4	NA	TGTGCCAGCAGCCAGGTTGGAGCAACTAATGAAAAACTGTTTTTT	CASSQVGATNEKLFF
TRBV24-1	NA	TRBJ1-2	NA	TGTGCCACCAGTGATGGGGGGGTGGGGATGTATGGCTACACCTTC	CATSDGGVGMYGYTF
TRBV21-1	NA	TRBJ1-3	few	TGTGCCAGCAGCAAAGATACCGGGACAGGGGGCGTGCACACCATATATTTT	CASSKDTGTGGVHTIYF
TRBV10-3	NA	TRBJ1-5	NA	TGTGCCACCGAACAGGGAGTAGGGCAGCCCCAGCATTTT	CATEQGVGQPQHF
TRBV18	NA	TRBJ2-7	NA	TGTGCCAGCTCACCAAGGGTAGCGTTAGGCTACGAGCAGTACTTC	CASSPRVALGYEQYF
TRBV6-1	NA	TRBJ2-3	NA	TGTGCCAGCAGTGAACCTCGGAGGGTTCGAGGTACGCAGTATTTT	CASSEPRRVRGTQYF
TRBV30	NA	TRBJ1-1	NA	TGTGCCTGGATGCGATTGGTGAACACTGAAGCTTTCTTT	CAWMRLVNTEAFF
TRBV3-1/TRBV3-2	NA	TRBJ2-7	NA	TGTGCCAGCAGCCAAACGGACAGCTCCCGGGCGCAGTACTTC	CASSQTDSSRAQYF
TRBV18	NA	TRBJ2-1	once	TGTGCCAGCTCACGAGGGGCGGGGAGAGATGAGCAGTTCTTC	CASSRGAGRDEQFF
TRBV18	NA	TRBJ1-5	NA	TGTGCCAGCTCAGGTAACAGGAATCAGCCCCAGCATTTT	CASSGNRNQPQHF
TRBV28	NA	TRBJ1-1	NA	TGTGCCAGCAGTTTACGAGCGGGGGCAATCACTGAAGCTTTCTTT	CASSLRAGAITEAFF
TRBV28	NA	TRBJ2-2	NA	TGTGCCAGCAGGGGTGGAGGGCGCGAGGAGCTGTTTTTT	CASRGGGREELFF
TRBV18	TRBD1	TRBJ1-2	once	TGTGCCAGCTCGCCCGGACAGGGGGCGGTTGGCTACACCTTC	CASSPGQGAVGYTF
TRBV11-3	NA	TRBJ2-7	NA	TGTGCCAGCAGCTTTAGGGGATTCTTATCCTACGAGCAGTACTTC	CASSFRGFLSYEQYF
TRBV19	NA	TRBJ2-6	once	TGTGCCAGTAGTACGAACAGGTTCCTGGGGGGGGCCAACGTCCTGACTTTC	CASSTNRFLGGANVLTF
TRBV27	NA	TRBJ1-1	NA	TGTGCCAGCAGTTTACTCGGAGGACCTGAAGCTTTCTTT	CASSLLGGPEAFF
TRBV25-1	NA	TRBJ1-1	NA	TGTGCCAGCAAAGCCGGTGGTCGGACTGAAGCTTTCTTT	CASKAGGRTEAFF
TRBV5-4	TRBD2	TRBJ2-1	NA	TGTGCCAGCAGCGGCTGGACTAGCGGGAGTGATGAGCAGTTCTTC	CASSGWTSGSDEQFF
TRBV19	TRBD1	TRBJ2-1	NA	TGTGCCAGTAGTCCTTTCCCGGGACAGGGGGCGAAGAATGAGCAGTTCTTC	CASSPFPGQGAKNEQFF
TRBV11-2	NA	TRBJ1-1	NA	TGTGCCAGCAGCTATAGGGCGGGCTCGGGGTCCACTGAAGCTTTCTTT	CASSYRAGSGSTEAFF
TRBV2	NA	TRBJ1-4	once	TGTGCCAGCAGTGAAGAAAGGGGAACAACTAATGAAAAACTGTTTTTT	CASSEERGTTNEKLFF
TRBV27	NA	TRBJ2-7	NA	TGTGCCAGCAGTCTCACAGGACCCAGATACGAGCAGTACTTC	CASSLTGPRYEQYF
TRBV10-3	NA	TRBJ1-6	NA	TGTGCCATCAGTCAGGGTCTCCTGAGACGAGAATCACCCCTCCACTTT	CAISQGLLRRESPLHF
TRBV18	TRBD1	TRBJ2-7	NA	TGTGCCAGCTCACAAGACGGGACAGGGGCCTACGAGCAGTACTTC	CASSQDGTGAYEQYF
TRBV28	NA	TRBJ1-2	NA	TGTGCCAGCAGTTTCAACAGGGCCCCTAACTATGGCTACACCTTC	CASSFNRAPNYGYTF
TRBV28	NA	TRBJ2-7	NA	TGTGCCAGCTATCACTCGGACGAGCAGTACTTC	CASYHSDEQYF
TRBV7-2	TRBD2	TRBJ2-7	NA	TGTGCCAGCAGCCTTCGGGTTCTAGCGGGAGCCCCAGGGCAGTACTTC	CASSLRVLAGAPGQYF
TRBV6-2/TRBV6-3	NA	TRBJ2-5	NA	TGTGCCAGCAGCCCCCAGGCTAGCCGCGGTGAGACCCAGTACTTC	CASSPQASRGETQYF
TRBV7-8	TRBD1	TRBJ1-3	NA	TGTGCCAGCAGCCAGACAGGGGGCTACTCTGGAAACACCATATATTTT	CASSQTGGYSGNTIYF
TRBV15	TRBD1	TRBJ1-5	NA	TGTGCCACCAGCAGAGGACAGGGGAGGTCTCAGCCCCAGCATTTT	CATSRGQGRSQPQHF
TRBV10-1	NA	TRBJ1-1	NA	TGCGCCAGCAGTGAGTCGGGGGGCACTGAAGCTTTCTTT	CASSESGGTEAFF
TRBV5-1	NA	TRBJ2-3	NA	TGCGCCAGCAGCTTGAGAGGGTTCGGGACAGATACGCAGTATTTT	CASSLRGFGTDTQYF
TRBV24-1	NA	TRBJ2-5	NA	TGTGCCACCAGTGATCGACAGGGAGGAGAGACCCAGTACTTC	CATSDRQGGETQYF
TRBV2	NA	TRBJ1-2	NA	TGTGCCAGCAGTGAAGACGGGAGGGACATCTTACGGTATGGCTACACCTTC	CASSEDGRDILRYGYTF
TRBV5-4	NA	TRBJ2-3	NA	TGTGCCAGCAGCTTGGGACGAGCGTTAAGCACAGATACGCAGTATTTT	CASSLGRALSTDTQYF
TRBV5-1	NA	TRBJ2-1	once	TGCGCCAGCAGCTGGCTAACTATAGCGGATAGCTCCTACAATGAGCAGTTCTTC	CASSWLTIADSSYNEQFF
TRBV4-1	TRBD1	TRBJ2-7	few	TGCGCCAGCAGCCAATGGACAGGGGGCTTCTACGAGCAGTACTTC	CASSQWTGGFYEQYF
TRBV30	TRBD2	TRBJ2-7	once	TGTGCCTGGAGTGCCCTACCTAGCGGGTTAGCCGAGCAGTACTTC	CAWSALPSGLAEQYF
TRBV1	NA	TRBJ2-1	NA	TGCACCAGCAGCCAACCCCAGGAGCGGGACTCCTACAATGAGCAGTTCTTC	CTSSQPQERDSYNEQFF
TRBV5-6	NA	TRBJ1-4	NA	TGTGCCAGCAGCTTGGGGGCTGCAAAACTGTTTTTT	CASSLGAAKLFF
TRBV16	NA	TRBJ1-4	NA	TGTGCCAGCAGCCAATTTGGAGGCCACCTCATTAATGAAAAACTGTTTTTT	CASSQFGGHLINEKLFF